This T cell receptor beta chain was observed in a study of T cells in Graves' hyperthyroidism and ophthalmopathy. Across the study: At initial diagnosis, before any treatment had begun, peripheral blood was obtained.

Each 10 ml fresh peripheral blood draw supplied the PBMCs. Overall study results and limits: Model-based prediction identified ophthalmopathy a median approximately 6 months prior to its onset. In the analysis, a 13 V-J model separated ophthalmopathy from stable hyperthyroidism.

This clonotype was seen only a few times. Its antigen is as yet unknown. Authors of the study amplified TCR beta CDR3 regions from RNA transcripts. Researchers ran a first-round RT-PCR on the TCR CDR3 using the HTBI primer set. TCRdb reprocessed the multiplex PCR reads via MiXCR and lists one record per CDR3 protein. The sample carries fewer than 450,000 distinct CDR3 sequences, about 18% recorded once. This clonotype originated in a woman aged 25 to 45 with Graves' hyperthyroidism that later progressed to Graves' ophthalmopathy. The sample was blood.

CDR3 protein: CSVPKGLGGYEQYF. For the CDR3, the DNA is TGCAGCGTGCCCAAGGGTTTGGGCGGATACGAGCAGTACTTC. The V and J genes are TRBV29-1 and TRBJ2-7; D unclear. This CDR3 region has 14 residues. Deletions cut 6 bases from V and 4 bases from J, with 19 bases between. Germline V gene sequence: CDR1 SQVTM, CDR2 ANQGSEA.